These T cell receptor beta chains were read from a single sample in a study of blood T cells in healthy people across ages. TCRdb reprocessed the 5' RACE reads with MiXCR, giving one entry per CDR3 protein. The sample lists about 510,000 distinct CDR3 sequences; roughly a quarter were seen once. These data were likewise used in another study, on T cells of mothers and their children.

Sequences were obtained from blood. Every receptor here comes from a boy aged 2-15 years in good health. Each CDR3 is given with its conserved first and last residue. A D gene is named only where the DNA matches it firmly. Only part of the rows carry a size: once, few, many, or a class if the clone is expanded.

CDR3,DNA,size,V,D,J
CASSPSGTDNEKLFF,TGTGCCAGCAGCCCCTCCGGGACAGATAATGAAAAACTGTTTTTT,NA,TRBV6-5,TRBD1,TRBJ1-4
CASSTGGFKPQHF,TGTGCCAGCAGCACTGGGGGGTTCAAGCCCCAGCATTTT,once,TRBV28,NA,TRBJ1-5
CASSYSTGFSGANVLTF,TGTGCCAGCAGTTACTCGACAGGGTTCTCTGGGGCCAACGTCCTGACTTTC,few,TRBV6-5,TRBD1,TRBJ2-6
CASRPGTSREYF,TGTGCCAGCAGACCGGGAACGAGCAGGGAGTACTTC,NA,TRBV2,NA,TRBJ2-7
CASSHLPRREQFF,TGTGCCAGCAGCCACCTTCCCCGGCGGGAGCAGTTCTTC,many,TRBV16,NA,TRBJ2-1
CASTDGQIYSPLHF,TGTGCCAGCACCGACGGACAGATATATTCACCCCTCCACTTT,NA,TRBV6-2/TRBV6-3,NA,TRBJ1-6
CASSTGLVQETQYF,TGCGCCAGCAGCACAGGACTCGTCCAAGAGACCCAGTACTTC,few,TRBV5-1,NA,TRBJ2-5
CASSLGTVEQYF,TGTGCCAGCAGCTTAGGGACGGTCGAGCAGTACTTC,few,TRBV7-9,NA,TRBJ2-7
CASSPSTKSGREETQYF,TGTGCCAGCAGCCCAAGTACAAAAAGCGGGAGGGAAGAGACCCAGTACTTC,few,TRBV7-8,TRBD2,TRBJ2-5
CASSFGGGGETQYF,TGTGCCAGCAGTTTCGGGGGGGGCGGAGAGACCCAGTACTTC,many,TRBV12-3/TRBV12-4,TRBD2,TRBJ2-5
CASSERGRGGFLNTEAFF,TGTGCCAGCAGTGAAAGGGGCAGGGGAGGTTTTTTGAACACTGAAGCTTTCTTT,few,TRBV6-1,NA,TRBJ1-1
CAADRGEKLFF,TGTGCCGCCGACAGGGGCGAAAAACTGTTTTTT,NA,TRBV30,TRBD1,TRBJ1-4
CASSMDSGEQYF,TGCGCCAGCAGCATGGACTCTGGGGAGCAGTACTTC,few,TRBV5-1,NA,TRBJ2-7
CASSPLDRPNSPLHF,TGCGCCAGCAGCCCCCTAGACAGACCAAATTCACCCCTCCACTTT,NA,TRBV5-1,NA,TRBJ1-6
CASSHLADYNEQFF,TGCGCCAGCAGCCACCTAGCGGATTACAATGAGCAGTTCTTC,few,TRBV4-3,TRBD2,TRBJ2-1
CASSLNPGAGHEQFF,TGTGCCAGCAGCTTAAATCCAGGAGCTGGGCATGAGCAGTTCTTC,NA,TRBV7-2,NA,TRBJ2-1
CASSPIWDNEQFF,TGTGCCAGCTCACCAATCTGGGACAATGAGCAGTTCTTC,many,TRBV18,NA,TRBJ2-1
CAISEVGLEAFF,TGTGCCATCAGTGAGGTAGGCCTGGAAGCTTTCTTT,NA,TRBV10-3,NA,TRBJ1-1
CASSYPAGGILVQYF,TGTGCCAGCAGTTACCCAGCGGGGGGCATCTTAGTTCAGTACTTC,few,TRBV6-2/TRBV6-3,TRBD2,TRBJ2-4
CASSTHQGAGDGYTF,TGTGCCAGCAGTACGCATCAAGGGGCCGGGGATGGCTACACCTTC,few,TRBV7-2,NA,TRBJ1-2
CAARSPEAFF,TGTGCGGCCCGTTCCCCTGAAGCTTTCTTT,NA,TRBV6-1,NA,TRBJ1-1
CASSPGEGYLSEQYF,TGTGCCAGCTCACCTGGAGAAGGGTATTTATCCGAGCAGTACTTC,few,TRBV18,NA,TRBJ2-7
CASSTKSGLTIYNEQFF,TGTGCCAGCAGCACGAAGTCGGGACTAACAATCTACAATGAGCAGTTCTTC,NA,TRBV7-2,TRBD2,TRBJ2-1
CASSESLGTGYSNQPQHF,TGTGCCAGCAGTGAAAGTTTGGGGACAGGCTATAGCAATCAGCCCCAGCATTTT,few,TRBV2,TRBD1,TRBJ1-5
CSAQNSKVTEAFF,TGCAGTGCTCAGAATTCGAAGGTCACTGAAGCTTTCTTT,many,TRBV20-1,NA,TRBJ1-1
CASRPPTQASDTQYF,TGTGCCAGCAGACCGCCGACCCAGGCATCAGATACGCAGTATTTT,few,TRBV7-9,NA,TRBJ2-3
CASSYLPGYTGRSNYGYTF,TGTGCCAGCAGTTACTTGCCCGGCTATACAGGGCGCTCTAACTATGGCTACACCTTC,few,TRBV6-5,NA,TRBJ1-2
CASSPTSGRFYEQYF,TGTGCCAGCAGTCCCACTAGCGGGAGGTTCTACGAGCAGTACTTC,NA,TRBV12-3/TRBV12-4,TRBD2,TRBJ2-7
CASSVTSEETQYF,TGTGCCAGCAGCGTGACTAGTGAGGAGACCCAGTACTTC,few,TRBV7-9,NA,TRBJ2-5
CASSPRGGGLGPGVEQYF,TGTGCCAGCAGCCCTAGAGGCGGGGGACTAGGACCGGGGGTCGAGCAGTACTTC,few,TRBV5-7,TRBD2,TRBJ2-7
CASSEEVVSSYNEQFF,TGTGCCAGCAGTGAAGAGGTGGTGAGCTCCTACAATGAGCAGTTCTTC,NA,TRBV2,NA,TRBJ2-1
CASSVAADGDTQYF,TGTGCCAGCAGCGTAGCGGCTGATGGGGATACGCAGTATTTT,NA,TRBV9,NA,TRBJ2-3
CASSLGGGGAYEQYF,TGTGCCAGCAGCTTGGGCGGCGGGGGGGCCTACGAGCAGTACTTC,few,TRBV5-5,TRBD2,TRBJ2-7
CSARVAGQGRFGYTF,TGCAGTGCTAGAGTAGCGGGACAGGGGAGGTTTGGCTACACCTTC,few,TRBV20-1,TRBD1,TRBJ1-2
CAINSQGGETQYF,TGTGCCATCAATTCTCAGGGTGGTGAGACCCAGTACTTC,few,TRBV10-3,NA,TRBJ2-5
CASSVGGLTNEKLFF,TGTGCCAGCAGCGTGGGGGGATTAACTAATGAAAAACTGTTTTTT,NA,TRBV9,NA,TRBJ1-4
CASGRTGDFAGELFF,TGTGCTAGTGGCCGGACAGGGGATTTCGCCGGGGAGCTGTTTTTT,NA,TRBV12-5,TRBD1,TRBJ2-2
CSAYPGDLGNIQYF,TGCAGTGCTTACCCAGGGGATTTAGGAAACATTCAGTACTTC,few,TRBV20-1,NA,TRBJ2-4
CASSLTGRSFYPNEQYF,TGTGCCAGCAGTTTAACAGGGCGCAGCTTTTACCCTAACGAGCAGTACTTC,NA,TRBV27,NA,TRBJ2-7
CASGLVRAPYEQYF,TGTGCTAGTGGTTTGGTACGGGCACCATACGAGCAGTACTTC,NA,TRBV12-5,NA,TRBJ2-7
CASSEDKNIQYF,TGCGCCAGCAGTGAAGATAAAAACATTCAGTACTTC,few,TRBV10-1,NA,TRBJ2-4